Here is one T cell receptor beta chain with its context. The sample comes from a study of shared clonotypes between healthy human individuals. Study information: For every donor, three CD4 naive, three CD4 memory, two CD8 naive and one CD8 memory plates were used.

Terminally differentiated effector memory CD45RA+ cells were excluded from the naive CD8 cells, which were CD45RO-negative and positively selected for CCR7. Sequencing was performed with immunoSEQ multiplex PCR; in TCRdb, only in-frame clones are kept and a portion is missing. The top ten clones hold approximately 1.6% of a sample with about 1.9 million clones, 90% to 95% of them seen once. There are 15 residues in the CDR3. After removal of 5 bases from V and 2 bases from J, the junction contained 6 bases not matched to a gene. Germline CDR1 and CDR2: MNHGY and SAAAGT. The specimen sequenced was naive CD8+ T cells from PBMCs. The V gene is TRBV6-8, the J gene TRBJ2-5, with 9 positions matching TRBD1. This clonotype was obtained from a young man in good health. Some clones in this sample may be carry-over from other donors' samples. CDR3 protein: CASSKGTGSQETQYF. The CDR3 DNA is TGTGCCAGCAGTAAGGGGACAGGGAGTCAAGAGACCCAGTACTTC.